This T cell receptor (beta chain) was found in a study of blood T cell repertoires in COVID-19. In the original analysis: Amplified reference gene primers provided the basis for estimating nucleated cell counts. Produced via immunoSEQ multiplex PCR; TCRdb's table is partial and in-frame only. V and J calls and clone size are those listed in that table; D and trimming were worked out from the DNA. This table holds roughly 150,000 clones, approximately 88% found once. This CDR3 has 17 amino acids. V lost 2 bases to trimming and J lost 1 base, with 14 bases between them. Germline CDR1 MNHEY, CDR2 SMNVEV (reference sequence).

The receptor's source is a human donor in a cohort sampled during active COVID-19. Material: peripheral blood. The V and J genes are TRBV27 and TRBJ2-2, with a possible D match to TRBD2 (7 bases). The CDR3 protein is CASSLRGVAGNTGELFF. Here the CDR3 DNA reads TGTGCCAGCAGTTTAAGGGGGGTAGCGGGGAACACCGGGGAGCTGTTTTTT.